The T cell receptor (beta chain) under discussion was sequenced for a study of technical replicates of blood from a few donors. CDR3 size: 15 residues. V was pared by 3 bases and J by 1 base, with 12 bases between. Germline V gene data show CDR1 as SGHTA and CDR2 as FQGTGA. Assay used: immunoSEQ multiplex PCR; TCRdb lists only in-frame clones, some missing. The table records tens of thousands of clones, approximately 94% of them present only once. The chain uses TRBV7-3 and TRBJ2-5; D might be TRBD1 (5 bases). Sequencing used T cells isolated from PBMCs. This clonotype originated in a human donor in good health. The CDR3 is CASSLGLGLQETQYF. For the CDR3, the DNA is TGTGCCAGCAGCTTGGGGTTGGGGCTCCAAGAGACCCAGTACTTC.